This TCR beta chain was observed in a study of cytomegalovirus exposure and HLA in healthy donors. Study outcomes and limitations: Across all donors, roughly uniform sequencing depth was an assumption of the presence/absence analyses. A cluster of highly shared sequence variants was likely a sequencing artifact.

On this clone itself: What it binds is not known.

PCR was performed using 60 Vbeta and 13 Jbeta primers. In the original workflow: Unique TCR beta chains numbered around 80 million in a later analysis, with roughly 10 million shared. Produced via immunoSEQ multiplex PCR; TCRdb's table is partial and in-frame only. V and J calls and clone size are copied from that table; D and trimming were computed from the DNA. Here the sample spans 99,000 or so clones, approximately 16% being singletons. CDR1 is SEHNR and CDR2 is FQNEAQ in the germline V gene (reference sequence). The CDR3 contains 16 residues. Trimming removed 2 bases from V and 2 bases from J, with 13 bases in between.

The receptor was derived from a female donor in good health and CMV-seronegative. The sample was PBMCs. V usage is TRBV7-9 and J usage is TRBJ2-1; perhaps TRBD2 as D (5 bases). The CDR3 DNA is TGTGCCAGCAGCTTACCGGTAGCGCTACCCTACAATGAGCAGTTCTTC. Its protein is CASSLPVALPYNEQFF.